A selection of T cell receptor beta chains follows, all from one sample in a study of blood T cell repertoires in COVID-19. The repertoire was sequenced with immunoSEQ multiplex PCR; TCRdb's copy has only in-frame clones and lacks some. The table lists fewer than 110,000 clones, 89% of them singletons. The sample was peripheral blood. Receptors were obtained from a middle-aged man with active or convalescent COVID-19. Each CDR3 is given with its conserved first and last residue. Fields, in order: clone size, V gene, J gene, CDR3 length, D gene, CDR3 DNA, CDR3 protein. A D gene is named only where the DNA matches it firmly. Size is omitted from some rows. Given values are once, few, many or a class for expanded clones.

>NA|TRBV28|TRBJ1-1|16|NA
TGTGCCAGCAGTTTTTTAGGGAGTCTACTGAACACTGAAGCTTTCTTT
CASSFLGSLLNTEAFF
>NA|TRBV23-1|TRBJ1-1|18|NA
TGCGCCAGCAGTCAATCCTGCGTCCGACATGGGCGAATCACTGAAGCTTTCTTT
CASSQSCVRHGRITEAFF
>NA|TRBV5-1|TRBJ1-1|16|TRBD1
TGCGCCAGCAGCTTGGACGGGACAGGGGCGGCCACTGAAGCTTTCTTT
CASSLDGTGAATEAFF
>NA|TRBV19|TRBJ1-6|13|NA
TGTGCCAGCAACGGAGCAAGGGGATCACCCCTCCACTTT
CASNGARGSPLHF
>NA|TRBV18|TRBJ2-7|14|NA
TGTGCCAGCTCAGTTGGTAGCGGCAACTACGAGCAGTACTTC
CASSVGSGNYEQYF
>NA|TRBV3-1/TRBV3-2|TRBJ1-6|15|NA
TGTGCCAGCAGCCAAGGACAGTCAATTAATTCACCCCTCCACTTT
CASSQGQSINSPLHF
>once|TRBV3-1/TRBV3-2|TRBJ2-6|20|NA
TGTGCCAGCAGCCAATTGGCAGGAGGCCCCCTAACCTCTGGGGCCAACGTCCTGACTTTC
CASSQLAGGPLTSGANVLTF
>NA|TRBV7-2|TRBJ1-2|15|NA
TGTGCCAGCAGCTTAGCGCAGGGAAAATCTCATGGCTACACCTTC
CASSLAQGKSHGYTF
>NA|TRBV28|TRBJ1-1|12|NA
TGTGCCAGCAGATACGGGATCACTGAAGCTTTCTTT
CASRYGITEAFF
>NA|TRBV28|TRBJ1-5|17|TRBD1
TGTGCCAGCAGTTTAGGGGTCGGGACAGCTGACAATCAGCCCCAGCATTTT
CASSLGVGTADNQPQHF
>NA|TRBV28|TRBJ1-2|17|TRBD1
TGTGCCAGCAGGCCCGGGACAGGGGGAAACCAGAACTATGGCTACACCTTC
CASRPGTGGNQNYGYTF
>NA|TRBV28|TRBJ2-7|14|NA
TGTGCCAGCAGTTTATCGGGGTGGACCTACGAGCAGTACTTC
CASSLSGWTYEQYF
>NA|TRBV7-9|TRBJ1-6|14|TRBD1
TGTGCCAGCAGCTTCCGGACAGGGTCTTCACCCCTCCACTTT
CASSFRTGSSPLHF
>NA|TRBV7-3|TRBJ2-3|14|TRBD2
TGTGCCAGCAGCCGGACTAGCGGGACAGATACGCAGTATTTT
CASSRTSGTDTQYF
>NA|TRBV9|TRBJ2-1|16|TRBD1
TGTGCCAGCAGCTTTGACCGGGACAGGGGCTACAATGAGCAGTTCTTC
CASSFDRDRGYNEQFF
>NA|TRBV7-9|TRBJ1-1|11|NA
TGTGCCGCAGCGGGAACCGCTGAAGCTTTCTTT
CAAAGTAEAFF
>NA|TRBV6-5|TRBJ2-2|12|NA
TGTGCCAGCAGGCGGGGCCCCGGGGAGCTGTTTTTT
CASRRGPGELFF
>few|TRBV6-4|TRBJ1-1|16|TRBD1
TGTGCCAGCAGGAACTCTAACAGGGGGATGAACACTGAAGCTTTCTTT
CASRNSNRGMNTEAFF
>NA|TRBV19|TRBJ2-5|17|NA
TGTGCCAGTAGTATTGGGCGGGTAGCGCAAAAGCAAGAGACCCAGTACTTC
CASSIGRVAQKQETQYF
>few|TRBV19|TRBJ2-6|22|NA
TGTGCCAGTAAACCTGTTGGCAGGGGCTTCTCTCTCTCTCTCTCTGGGGCCAACGTCCTGACTTTC
CASKPVGRGFSLSLSGANVLTF
>NA|TRBV2|TRBJ2-7|14|NA
TGTGCCAGCAGTGAAGTTGGTAGCGTGAGCGAGCAGTACTTC
CASSEVGSVSEQYF
>NA|TRBV10-3|TRBJ2-1|16|TRBD2
TGTGCCATCAGTGAGTCCCCTAGCGGGAACTACAATGAGCAGTTCTTC
CAISESPSGNYNEQFF
>once|TRBV19|TRBJ2-5|14|TRBD2
TGTGCCAGTAGTATACTAGCGGGATCAGAGACCCAGTACTTC
CASSILAGSETQYF
>NA|TRBV28|TRBJ2-7|15|TRBD2
TGTGCCAGCCGAAGGACTAGCGGTAGAAACTACGAGCAGTACTTC
CASRRTSGRNYEQYF
>NA|TRBV24-1|TRBJ1-1|13|NA
TGTGCCACCAGGACAACAGGGTCCACTGAAGCTTTCTTT
CATRTTGSTEAFF
>NA|TRBV28|TRBJ2-1|14|TRBD2
TGTGCCACTAGACTGGGACTAGAGGGCAATGAGCAGTTCTTC
CATRLGLEGNEQFF
>NA|TRBV6-2/TRBV6-3|TRBJ1-2|16|TRBD1
TGTGCCAGCAGTTACGACAGGGGGAAAGCTAACTATGGCTACACCTTC
CASSYDRGKANYGYTF
>NA|TRBV7-9|TRBJ2-5|16|NA
TGTGCCAGCAGCTTAACCCTCGGAGGATCCCAAGAGACCCAGTACTTC
CASSLTLGGSQETQYF
>NA|TRBV7-9|TRBJ1-2|13|NA
TGTGCCAGCAGCTGGGGGGAAGAGGATGGCTACACCTTC
CASSWGEEDGYTF
>NA|TRBV25-1|TRBJ1-3|15|TRBD1
TGTGCCAGCAGTGAACGCAGGGGGGATGGAAACACCATATATTTT
CASSERRGDGNTIYF
>NA|TRBV19|TRBJ2-1|12|NA
TGTGCCACCTCGGACTACTACAATGAGCAGTTCTTC
CATSDYYNEQFF
>NA|TRBV7-8|TRBJ1-5|17|TRBD1
TGTGCCAGCAGCTCGGAGCCGGGACAGGGGGCGAATCAGCCCCAGCATTTT
CASSSEPGQGANQPQHF
>NA|TRBV27|TRBJ1-1|12|NA
TGTGCCAGCAGTACCCAGGGCACTGAAGCTTTCTTT
CASSTQGTEAFF
>NA|TRBV6-2/TRBV6-3|TRBJ1-2|17|NA
TGTGCCAGCAGTACCACCTGGGCAGTAGGCCTTAACTATGGCTACACCTTC
CASSTTWAVGLNYGYTF
>NA|TRBV24-1|TRBJ1-5|14|TRBD1
TGTGCCACCAGCGAGACAGGGGCTCGGCAGCCCCAGCATTTT
CATSETGARQPQHF
>NA|TRBV30|TRBJ2-7|12|NA
TGTGCCTGGAGTGATTTAGGGAGGGAGCAGTACTTC
CAWSDLGREQYF
>NA|TRBV5-6|TRBJ1-1|13|NA
TGTGCCAGCAGCTCAGGGGTGTATACTGAAGCTTTCTTT
CASSSGVYTEAFF
>few|TRBV27|TRBJ2-7|13|TRBD1
TGTGCCAGCAGTAGGGGGCGACTTTACGAGCAGTACTTC
CASSRGRLYEQYF
>NA|TRBV20-1|TRBJ1-1|14|NA
TGCAGTGCTAGTCCCTCGAGCGGGTACACTGAAGCTTTCTTT
CSASPSSGYTEAFF
>few|TRBV5-1|TRBJ2-7|14|TRBD1
TGCGCCAGCAGCGTGGGGACAGGGTCCTACGAGCAGTACTTC
CASSVGTGSYEQYF
>NA|TRBV25-1|TRBJ1-2|13|TRBD1
TGTGCCAGCAGTGGACAGGGAAACTATGGCTACACCTTC
CASSGQGNYGYTF
>once|TRBV30|TRBJ1-5|13|NA
TGTGCCTGTACCCTACAGGGAGGGCAGCCCCAGCATTTT
CACTLQGGQPQHF
>NA|TRBV4-1|TRBJ1-2|13|NA
TGCGCCAGCAGCCAAGATCGAGGGTTTGGCTACACCTTC
CASSQDRGFGYTF
>NA|TRBV4-3|TRBJ1-2|14|TRBD1
TGCGCCAGCAGCCACTCGACAGGGCCCTATGGCTACACCTTC
CASSHSTGPYGYTF
>NA|TRBV14|TRBJ2-1|17|NA
TGTGCCAGCAGCCAAGGAAGTTGGGTGGACTGGGACAATGAGCAGTTCTTC
CASSQGSWVDWDNEQFF
>NA|TRBV19|TRBJ1-6|16|TRBD1
TGTGCCAGTAGTCCAAACAGGGGGAGCCCTAATTCACCCCTCCACTTT
CASSPNRGSPNSPLHF
>few|TRBV18|TRBJ2-5|13|NA
TGTGCCAGCTCACTTGGGTCGAGGGAGACCCAGTACTTC
CASSLGSRETQYF
>NA|TRBV2|TRBJ2-2|13|NA
TGTGCCAGCAGTGCTGGGGCCCCCGGGGAGCTGTTTTTT
CASSAGAPGELFF
>NA|TRBV28|TRBJ1-5|14|TRBD1
TGTGCCAGCAGTTTGGGACAGAACAATCAGCCCCAGCATTTT
CASSLGQNNQPQHF
>few|TRBV19|TRBJ2-1|18|TRBD2
TGTGCCAGTAGTATGGGGGTAGCGGGAGTGCGTAAGGGGGATGAGCAGTTCTTC
CASSMGVAGVRKGDEQFF
>NA|TRBV4-1|TRBJ1-2|16|NA
TGCGCCAGCAGCCAGAGGGGCCAGGGAGGGAACTCCGGCTACACCTTC
CASSQRGQGGNSGYTF
>NA|TRBV19|TRBJ2-1|14|TRBD1
TGTGCCAGTAGTGTAGAGATGTCGGGACAGGGTTTGTTCTTC
CASSVEMSGQGLFF
>NA|TRBV7-2|TRBJ2-7|14|NA
TGTGCCAGCAGCTTATCCACAGACTCCTACGAGCAGTACTTC
CASSLSTDSYEQYF
>once|TRBV2|TRBJ2-1|15|NA
TGTGCCAGCATGAGCCCGGAGAGGCTCTACAATGAGCAGTTCTTC
CASMSPERLYNEQFF
>NA|TRBV10-3|TRBJ2-1|14|NA
TGTGCCATCAGTGGGAGTCAGGGTACTAATGAGCAGTTCTTC
CAISGSQGTNEQFF
>once|TRBV19|TRBJ1-2|16|NA
TGTGCCAGTAGTATCGGTGGGGCTTGGCAAAGCTATGGCTACACCTTC
CASSIGGAWQSYGYTF
>NA|TRBV7-9|TRBJ2-1|15|TRBD2
TGTGCCAGCAGCGTAGGACTAGCGGGAGGCAATGAGCAGTTCTTC
CASSVGLAGGNEQFF
>NA|TRBV28|TRBJ2-3|14|NA
TGTGCCAGCACACGGAGGTTAGTCACAGATACGCAGTATTTT
CASTRRLVTDTQYF
>NA|TRBV27|TRBJ2-7|16|TRBD1
TGTGCCAGCACCCCCCTCCCCCCAGGGGGAACCTACGAGCAGTACTTC
CASTPLPPGGTYEQYF